Presented here are 8 T cell receptor beta chains from one specimen sequenced in a study of radiotherapy plus CTLA-4 blockade in lung cancer. Assay used: immunoSEQ multiplex PCR; TCRdb lists only in-frame clones, some missing. The sample contains about 70,000 clones, about 80% of which appear only once. Material: peripheral blood, obtained from a patient treated with radiotherapy plus ipilimumab. These receptors came from a human donor with non-small cell lung cancer who had a complete response to radiotherapy plus ipilimumab.

This clone has only one observation. The chain recombines TRBV27 with TRBJ2-7; possible D gene TRBD1, 6 bases. Trimming stripped 4 bases from V and 5 bases from J, with 18 bases between. The CDR3 runs 15 residues. Germline CDR1 and CDR2: MNHEY and SMNVEV (reference sequence). CDR3 sequence reads: CASSSRNRAAHEQYF. The CDR3, as DNA: TGTGCCAGCAGTTCGCGGAACAGGGCGGCTCACGAGCAGTACTTC.

The rearrangement joins TRBV21-1 to TRBJ2-1; the D call of TRBD2 is as the table states it, not checked on the DNA. TRBV21-1 is a pseudogene. The CDR3 runs 17 residues. The CDR3 here is CASSKGNWGDEVTEQFF. DNA of the CDR3: TGTGCCAGCAGCAAAGGCAATTGGGGGGATGAGGTAACTGAGCAGTTCTTC.

This clone was found a few times. The chain joins TRBV7-2 to TRBJ1-1, with TRBD1 identical over 7 bases. Unmatched junction bases numbered 8, after V lost 5 bases and J lost 8 bases. This CDR3 has 13 residues. Germline CDR1 SGHTA, CDR2 FQGNSA. This CDR3 is CASSQSRDSEAFF. CDR3 bases: TGTGCCAGCAGCCAATCCCGGGACAGCGAAGCTTTCTTT.

This clone was seen just once. The chain has TRBV19 and TRBJ2-1; TRBD2 aligns across 13 bases. V lost 7 bases, J lost 9 bases, and 15 bases stayed unmatched. CDR3 length: 17 amino acids. Germline V lookup: CDR1 LNHDA, CDR2 SQIVND (reference sequence). CDR3 coding DNA: TGTGCCAGTAAATCAACCTCCGGGACTAGCGGGACGGGTGAGCAGTTCTTC. It is translated as CASKSTSGTSGTGEQFF.

The V and J genes are TRBV6-5 and TRBJ1-1, with a possible D match to TRBD1 (5 bases). V was shortened by 5 bases and J by 1 base, with 14 bases between the two germline ends. This CDR3 spans 15 amino acids. Germline CDR1 MNHEY, CDR2 SVGAGI. CDR3 sequence reads: CASSGGMVGNTEAFF. The CDR3 coding sequence is TGTGCCAGCAGTGGGGGTATGGTAGGGAACACTGAAGCTTTCTTT.

The CDR3 DNA sequence: TGTGCCAGTACCCCGACAGGGGGCCCCAACACTGAAGCTTTCTTT. As protein: CASTPTGGPNTEAFF. The chain combines TRBV19 with TRBJ1-1, with 10 nucleotides matching TRBD1. Looked up from germline, CDR1 is LNHDA and CDR2 is SQIVND (reference sequence). The CDR3 consists of 15 residues. V shed 7 bases and J 2 bases; nucleotides not matched to a gene: 7.

This chain links TRBV7-6 with TRBJ2-7; no clear D gene. The DNA end favors TRBJ2-5, so the J call may be wrong. The CDR3 runs 13 residues. In germline, CDR1 is SGHVS, CDR2 FNYEAQ. In DNA, the CDR3 is TGTGCCAGCAGCCGCGGACCTGGGGAGACCCAGTACTTC. Its translation: CASSRGPGETQYF.

The J gene is TRBJ1-6, the V gene TRBV6-5; 9 bases line up with TRBD1. The CDR3 sequence is 15 residues long. V lost 6 bases to trimming and J lost 8 bases; unmatched junction nucleotides: 8. Germline loops: CDR1 MNHEY, CDR2 SVGAGI. CDR3 coding DNA: TGTGCCAGCAGACGGGACAGGGAGATTGATTCACCCCTCCACTTT. Protein product: CASRRDREIDSPLHF.